The sample holds a few counts of the clone carrying this TCR beta chain. Combining a sample-barcoded 5' primer with a J-beta primer mix, a second PCR ran for roughly 7 to 12 cycles. From the 5' RACE reads, TCRdb called clonotypes with MiXCR, one entry per CDR3 protein. The sample contains about 840,000 distinct CDR3 sequences, almost 30% of which appear only once. The data belong to a study of blood T cells in healthy people across ages. Trimming removed 7 bases at V and 8 bases at J, with 21 bases between. This CDR3 spans 15 amino acids. Germline assignment: CDR1 SGHRS and CDR2 YFSETQ. The same sample was also studied in work on T cells of mothers and their children. According to that study: Whatever RNA was extracted went entirely into cDNA synthesis, at roughly 1.6 ug per 15 ul.

V gene TRBV5-1 combines with J gene TRBJ2-2; D call uncertain. The sequenced material came from blood. This receptor was identified in a woman aged 40 to 50 in good health. CDR3 DNA sequence: TGCGCCAGCTCCGAAAGACCCGGAAGTTCGGGGGAGCTGTTTTTT. It yields the protein CASSERPGSSGELFF.